The 2 T cell receptor beta chains in this list originate from one sample, sequenced in a study of tumor-infiltrating lymphocytes in primary liver carcinoma (TCRdb year 2017). This sample was sequenced with an Illumina HiSeq 2500. Starting from around 500 ng total RNA, TCRbeta-specific cDNA was produced by reverse transcription with a constant-region primer and ProtoScript II reverse transcriptase. The TCRbeta libraries were prepared through three rounds of nested multiplex PCR following a slightly modified ARM-PCR procedure. Each of the first two PCR rounds ran for approximately 11 cycles using multiplex TRBV1-TRBV30 forward primers together with a Cbeta reverse primer. The public reads were reprocessed in TCRdb via fastp at Q25 and MiXCR, keeping in-frame beta chains. A single entry per CDR3 protein holds the most common genes and DNA from its merged rows. The sample yields some 110,000 distinct CDR3 sequences; 64% were counted once. The top ten hold 8.4% of the sample.

Without any cell sorting, total RNA and DNA were co-extracted from about 21-30 mg of bulk tissue using the AllPrep DNA/RNA mini kit. The source material was liver tumor tissue from sampling region 3. The cell subset or site label corresponds to: tumor region T3, left-lateral pole. These receptors came from a woman aged 60 to 75 with primary liver carcinoma and hepatitis B virus infection.

This clonotype occurred a few times. The chain combines TRBV28 with TRBJ1-5; 11 bases agree with TRBD1. CDR3 length equals 14 residues. Trimming took 2 bases from V and 10 from J; bases not matched to a gene: 4. Germline values: CDR1 MDHEN, CDR2 SYDVKM. Written as DNA, the CDR3 is TGTGCCAGCAGTTTACAGGACAGGGGGCTCCCCCAGCATTTT. Residues: CASSLQDRGLPQHF. The variable domain in full, completed from reference TRBV28 and TRBJ1-5, reads DVKVTQSSRYLVKRTGEKVFLECVQDMDHENMFWYRQDPGLGLRLIYFSYDVKMKEKGDIPEGYSVSREKKERFSLILESASTNQTSMYLCASSLQDRGLPQHFGDGTRLSIL.

As for this clonotype: Since no conserved phenylalanine or tryptophan closes the CDR3, a read error is the likely cause. It is unclear where the CDR3 begins or ends on the DNA, so no DNA is shown, and the CDR3 is as TCRdb lists it. This rearrangement joins TRBV7-3 to TRBJ2-1; TRBD2 is taken as the D call from the table, unchecked against the DNA. The CDR3 adds up to 15 amino acids, both ends counted. Germline V gene lookup returns CDR1 SGHTA and CDR2 FQGTGA. CDR3 sequence reads: CASSLTVPPYNEQLL.